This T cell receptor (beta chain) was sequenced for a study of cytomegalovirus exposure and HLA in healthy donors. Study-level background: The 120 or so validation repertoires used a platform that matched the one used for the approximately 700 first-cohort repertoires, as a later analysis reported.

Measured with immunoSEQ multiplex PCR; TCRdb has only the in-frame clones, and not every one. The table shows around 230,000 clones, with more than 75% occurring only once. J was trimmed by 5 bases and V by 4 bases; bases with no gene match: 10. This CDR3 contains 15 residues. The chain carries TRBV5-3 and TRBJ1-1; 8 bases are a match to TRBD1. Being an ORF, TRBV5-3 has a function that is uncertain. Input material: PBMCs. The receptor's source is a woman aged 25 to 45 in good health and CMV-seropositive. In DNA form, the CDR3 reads TGTGCCAGAAGCACTCGACAGGGGAGGAGGACTGAAGCTTTCTTT. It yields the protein CARSTRQGRRTEAFF.